A single T cell receptor beta chain is shown here with its context. The data were produced by immunoSEQ multiplex PCR, yet TCRdb's version contains in-frame clones alone and is incomplete. The table shows about 9,200 clones, with approximately 88% occurring only once. The data originate from a study of PD-1 blockade in classical Hodgkin lymphoma. Germline CDR1 reads SEHNR; CDR2 reads FQNEAQ (reference sequence). The CDR3 covers 16 residues. Unmatched junction bases numbered 5, after V lost 4 bases and J lost 1 base. Described time point: cycle 4 day 1 (C4D1), after more than five weeks of nivolumab. Each and every patient relapsed after autologous stem cell transplantation, and patients got differing brentuximab vedotin exposure.

The material was peripheral blood mononuclear cells (PBMCs), obtained before the fourth cycle of nivolumab. V and J are TRBV7-9 and TRBJ2-1; 9 nucleotides agree with TRBD1. The TCR was taken from a human donor with classical Hodgkin lymphoma. Here the CDR3 DNA reads TGTGCCAGCAGCTCCGCCGGGACAGGGTCCTACAATGAGCAGTTCTTC. It codes for CASSSAGTGSYNEQFF.